This entry concerns a single TCR beta chain. Here immunoSEQ multiplex PCR was the method, and the copy in TCRdb shows in-frame clones only, minus some. The profile shows a few hundred thousand clones, around nine tenths of them singletons. V lost 1 base and J 4 bases, leaving 10 bases between the germline ends. CDR1 MGHRA and CDR2 YSYEKL come from the germline V gene. The CDR3 is made up of 14 amino acids. The data belong to a study of blood T cell repertoires in COVID-19. Sample: PBMCs or T cells enriched from blood (not recorded which). The receptor was isolated from a young woman who had recovered from COVID-19. The chain couples TRBV4-1 to TRBJ1-1; D unclear. The CDR3 region is CASSQVRGPTEAFF. CDR3 DNA sequence: TGCGCCAGCAGCCAAGTTAGAGGGCCCACTGAAGCTTTCTTT.